This T cell receptor (beta chain) appears in the sequencing data of a study of a mutant IDH1 vaccine in newly diagnosed glioma. Sequenced by immunoSEQ multiplex PCR; TCRdb stores in-frame clones only, minus some. The table lists tens of thousands of clones, roughly 80% of them singletons. Time point described: week 23, last vaccination. In every dose of vaccine, 300 ug of mutant IDH1 20-mer peptide was given alongside topical imiquimod. A note on this clone: Its antigen is as yet unknown. A junction boundary mismatches the germline segment, possibly from a read error.

Germline CDR1 is SGDLS and CDR2 is YYNGEE. The CDR3 runs 8 residues. The sequence came from a man aged 35 to 55 with glioma. J is TRBJ2-7 and V is TRBV9; no definite D call. This sample comprised PBMCs, obtained from a glioma patient whose treatment included an IDH1 peptide vaccine. The CDR3 here is CASSPRNF. CDR3 nucleotides: TGTGCCAGCAGCCCCAGGAACTTC.